This TCR beta chain was sequenced during a study of cytomegalovirus exposure and HLA in healthy donors. General study results and limits: Researchers reported in a later analysis that common viral pathogens appeared linked to several top clusters. TCR beta V- and J-gene trimming, according to a later analysis, was linked to a missense DCLRE1C variant.

About this clone: Its antigen is as yet unknown.

PCR involved 60 Vbeta and 13 Jbeta primers. Repertoires were generated with immunoSEQ multiplex PCR, while TCRdb's copy carries only in-frame clones and drops some. The data show about 170,000 clones, roughly 76% seen once. Participants comprised healthy donors of bone marrow. The germline gives CDR1 SNHLY, CDR2 FYNNEI. The junction had 4 bases not matched to a gene; V was cut back by 7 bases and J by 4 bases. This CDR3 comprises 13 residues. J is TRBJ2-1 and V is TRBV2, with 7 bases that match TRBD2. Sequencing was performed on PBMCs. This clonotype was sampled from a young woman in good health and CMV-seropositive. The CDR3: CASIRAGYNEQFF. As DNA, the CDR3 is TGTGCCAGCATTAGAGCGGGGTACAATGAGCAGTTCTTC.